This T cell receptor beta chain was captured in a study of graft-versus-host responses after intestinal transplantation. The CDR3 covers 12 residues. Looked up from germline, CDR1 is SNHLY and CDR2 is FYNNEI. V was clipped by 0 bases and J by 4 bases, with 2 bases between them. Regarding this clone: The antigen remains undetermined.

TCRdb keeps only in-frame clones here, not all; method: immunoSEQ multiplex PCR. The sample carries about 99,000 clones, roughly 87% recorded once. The sample was unstimulated CD4+ T cells sorted from spleen or lymph node cells, taken before intestinal transplant. V is TRBV2 and J is TRBJ2-3; D uncertain. This receptor was obtained from a human donor who received an intestinal transplant. The CDR3 DNA is TGTGCCAGCAGTGAAGCCCCAGATACGCAGTATTTT. Translation gives CASSEAPDTQYF.